This TCR beta chain was sequenced during a study of blood T cell repertoires in COVID-19 (dated by TCRdb to 2020 to 2021). At the level of the whole study: Samples from collaborators originated in the United States, Italy and Spain and spanned both the acute and convalescent phases of COVID-19. Nearly every sample came with metadata listing a de-identified subject ID, COVID-19 status, age in years and sex. Samples were obtained from the ongoing ImmuneRACE study (first 160 participants) and from approximately 1,200 subjects provided by 6 global collaborators. The repertoires were released in a freely available public database intended as a resource for research on the immune response to SARS-CoV-2. Subjects who had been exposed to COVID-19, were actively infected with it, or had recovered from it provided the deeply sampled blood TCRbeta repertoires that made up the dataset. The material from the prospective study consisted of cDNA or gDNA derived from T cells, B-cell-depleted T cells, or PBMCs. Where HLA class I and class II types were available, the types were taken from metadata supplied by the sample provider, not from assay-based typing. Beyond this particular receptor, the publication reports: Clinical and demographic metadata were provided uncurated, with the amount varying by source and participant.

About this clone: Its antigen specificity is not known. The input lacks base qualities; no much larger clone sits a single base away.

One collaborating source in Seattle enrolled patients during active infection and followed them longitudinally through the course of disease. Whole blood was collected in K2EDTA tubes by collaborating institutions according to the institutions' own protocols. For TCRbeta analysis, collaborators shipped samples as frozen whole blood, isolated PBMCs, or DNA extracted from either of those sample types. TCRbeta CDR3 regions were amplified from genomic DNA using the immunoSEQ Assay, a bias-controlled multiplex PCR. The paper's data handling went like this. Nucleated cell counts per sample were estimated from amplification of reference gene primers within the assay. Sequence reads were collapsed and filtered to measure the absolute abundance of every unique TCRbeta CDR3 rearrangement. For each sample, productive Simpson clonality was calculated by taking the square root of Simpson's diversity index across productive rearrangements. Imported from immuneACCESS, the table was reduced by TCRdb to in-frame sequences with V and J called. These copies leave out some clones; in studies compared against another copy, an unresolved V gene accounts for under half, and the cause of the remainder is not known. That table supplies the V and J calls and clone size; D and trimming were determined from the DNA. The sample yields under 100,000 clones; roughly nine tenths were counted once. The ten largest clones take up about 4.9% of the sample.

V trim: 7 bases; J trim: 1 base; unmatched bases: 8. The CDR3 has 15 amino acids, counting the end cysteine and phenylalanine. Only the CDR3 DNA is retained, 45 bases long and in frame from the first base. The germline V gene (reference sequence) yields SEHNR for CDR1 and FQNEAQ for CDR2. The source of this sequence is a man aged 60 to 75 with COVID-19, enrolled during active disease. What was sequenced was peripheral blood. Recombination connected TRBV7-9 to TRBJ1-2; 8 bases in between match TRBD1. CDR3 reads: CASIPGQGYNYGYTF. The sequenced DNA is TGTGCCAGCATCCCAGGACAGGGTTATAACTATGGCTACACCTTC.